This note documents a single T cell receptor (beta chain) sequence. Its antigen is as yet unknown. The CDR3 is 15 residues long. Looked up from germline, CDR1 is KGHSH and CDR2 is LQKENI. Trimming at V came to 4 bases and at J to 1 base, leaving 2 bases not matched to a gene. The data were obtained in a study of STAT5B mutations in CD4+ large granular lymphocyte leukemia. Study-wide results and caveats: Higher CD4+ than CD8+ T-LGLL clonality might reflect small sample size.

TCRdb's copy holds only in-frame clones and misses some; the assay was immunoSEQ multiplex PCR. The sample records roughly 48,000 clones, about 70% being singletons. The receptor's source is a human donor in good health. The chain combines TRBV18 with TRBJ2-1, with TRBD1 matching 9 bases. Source material: CD4+ T cells from blood buffy coats. The chain's CDR3 is CASSLDRGSYNEQFF. The DNA of the CDR3 is TGTGCCAGCTCACTGGACAGGGGTTCCTACAATGAGCAGTTCTTC.